This is a list of T cell receptor beta chains from one sample in a study of blood T cell repertoires in COVID-19. Here immunoSEQ multiplex PCR was the method, and the copy in TCRdb shows in-frame clones only, minus some. In the table there are 210,000 or so clones, 78% of which are singletons. Sequenced input: peripheral blood. All receptors come from a woman of 80 years or more with active or convalescent COVID-19. The CDR3 runs from the conserved cysteine through the conserved F or W. Clone size is given for some rows only: seen once, a few or many times, or a class if the clone is expanded.

V gene: TRBV3-1/TRBV3-2; clone size: few; CDR3 protein: CASSRLTENTEAFF
V gene: TRBV6-1; clone size: NA; CDR3 protein: CASSEDSRNLYGYTF
V gene: TRBV28; clone size: few; CDR3 protein: CASKRDRYLWYF
V gene: TRBV5-1; clone size: NA; CDR3 protein: CASSLGQQFYNEQFF
V gene: TRBV7-8; clone size: NA; CDR3 protein: CASSLVAGNTEAFF
V gene: TRBV18; clone size: NA; CDR3 protein: CASAPDRLIQETQYF
V gene: TRBV7-2; clone size: NA; CDR3 protein: CASSLGGTSYEQYF
V gene: TRBV12-3/TRBV12-4; clone size: NA; CDR3 protein: CASREHTDTQYF
V gene: TRBV30; clone size: NA; CDR3 protein: CAWTSDSGNTIYF
V gene: TRBV18; clone size: once; CDR3 protein: CASSPPRDTGELFF
V gene: TRBV5-1; clone size: NA; CDR3 protein: CASREDSSNQPQHF
V gene: TRBV28; clone size: NA; CDR3 protein: CASNLRGFGYTF
V gene: TRBV9; clone size: NA; CDR3 protein: CASSVDGRLNGYTF
V gene: TRBV10-3; clone size: NA; CDR3 protein: CATEDRDNYGYTF
V gene: TRBV19; clone size: NA; CDR3 protein: CASSIGGSGDQPQHF
V gene: TRBV29-1; clone size: NA; CDR3 protein: CSVMMGGSNQPQHF
V gene: TRBV5-1; clone size: once; CDR3 protein: CASSLAASTETYGYTF
V gene: TRBV9; clone size: NA; CDR3 protein: CASSVGFAGDYGYTF
V gene: TRBV12-3/TRBV12-4; clone size: NA; CDR3 protein: CASTFAVGYTF
V gene: TRBV6-5; clone size: NA; CDR3 protein: CASSTIRQDLGELFF
V gene: TRBV3-1/TRBV3-2; clone size: NA; CDR3 protein: CASSQGAAGNNQPQHF
V gene: TRBV4-1; clone size: NA; CDR3 protein: CASSQGPAGHGYTF
V gene: TRBV10-3; clone size: NA; CDR3 protein: CAISGTGYQPQHF
V gene: TRBV19; clone size: few; CDR3 protein: CASSISQGASTDTQYF
V gene: TRBV19; clone size: NA; CDR3 protein: CATVPITGNTEAFF
V gene: TRBV18; clone size: once; CDR3 protein: CASSGSVLGEKLFF
V gene: TRBV11-2; clone size: NA; CDR3 protein: CASSLGRGGRETQYF
V gene: TRBV28; clone size: NA; CDR3 protein: CASSPGPGLAYEQFF
V gene: TRBV28; clone size: NA; CDR3 protein: CASTETGYGYTF
V gene: TRBV7-2; clone size: NA; CDR3 protein: CASSLGQVVNSPLHF
V gene: TRBV7-2; clone size: NA; CDR3 protein: CASSLSARGQADTQYF